Detailed here is one T cell receptor beta chain. Trimming stripped 3 bases from V and 2 bases from J, with 13 bases between. Germline values: CDR1 MNHEY, CDR2 SMNVEV (reference sequence). The CDR3 length is 15 residues. The sample comes from a study of shared clonotypes between healthy human individuals. CD45RO negativity and positive selection for CCR7 defined naive CD8 cells, a population that excluded terminally differentiated effector memory CD45RA+ cells. Study processing details: ImmunoSEQ output held junction-only sequences without quality scores, so filtering differed. The protocol was immunoSEQ multiplex PCR, while the TCRdb copy is restricted to in-frame clones and leaves out a portion. V, J and clone size reflect that table, while D and trimming were determined from the DNA. The sample records roughly 600,000 clones, 98% being singletons.

The sequenced sample consisted of naive CD8+ T cells sorted from blood. The TCR comes from a man aged 25 to 40 in good health. The chain couples TRBV27 to TRBJ1-1; the D gene is possibly TRBD1 (5 bases). CDR3 bases: TGTGCCAGCAGTTTGGGGGGATATTTCAACACTGAAGCTTTCTTT. Translating gives CASSLGGYFNTEAFF.